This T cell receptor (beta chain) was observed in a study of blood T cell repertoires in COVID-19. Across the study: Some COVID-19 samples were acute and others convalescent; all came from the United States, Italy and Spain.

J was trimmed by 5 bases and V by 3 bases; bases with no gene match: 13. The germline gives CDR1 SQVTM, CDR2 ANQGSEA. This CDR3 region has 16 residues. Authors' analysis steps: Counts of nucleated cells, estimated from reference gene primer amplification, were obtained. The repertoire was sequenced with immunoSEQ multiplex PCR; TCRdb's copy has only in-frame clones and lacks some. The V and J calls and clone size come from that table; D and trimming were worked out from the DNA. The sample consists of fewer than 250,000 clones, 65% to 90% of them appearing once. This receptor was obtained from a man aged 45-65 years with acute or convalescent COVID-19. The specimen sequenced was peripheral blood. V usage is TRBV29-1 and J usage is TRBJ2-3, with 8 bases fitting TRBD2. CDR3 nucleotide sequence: TGCAGCGTTGATGATGGTCCCGGGACTAGGAGAGATACGCAGTATTTT. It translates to CSVDDGPGTRRDTQYF.